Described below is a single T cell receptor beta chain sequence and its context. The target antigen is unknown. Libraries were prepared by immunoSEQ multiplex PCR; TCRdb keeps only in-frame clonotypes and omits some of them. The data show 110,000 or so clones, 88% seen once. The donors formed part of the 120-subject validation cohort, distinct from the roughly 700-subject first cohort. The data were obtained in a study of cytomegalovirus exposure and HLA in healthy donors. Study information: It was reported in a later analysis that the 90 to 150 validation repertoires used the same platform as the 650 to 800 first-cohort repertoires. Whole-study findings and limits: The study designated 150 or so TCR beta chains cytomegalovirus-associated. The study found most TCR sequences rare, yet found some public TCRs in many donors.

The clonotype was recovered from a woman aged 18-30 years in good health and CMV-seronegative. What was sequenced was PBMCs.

The CDR3 sequence is CASSVLSGDTQYF. CDR3 coding DNA: TGTGCCAGCAGCGTTCTCTCCGGAGATACGCAGTATTTT. The chain has TRBV9 and TRBJ2-3; D is unresolved. The CDR3 has 13 residues. In germline, CDR1 is SGDLS, CDR2 YYNGEE. V lost 2 bases to trimming and J lost 5 bases, with 9 bases between them.